A single T cell receptor (beta chain) is shown here with its context. The CDR3 loop spans 15 amino acids. Germline V gene data show CDR1 as MNHEY and CDR2 as SMNVEV (reference sequence). Germline trimming cut 2 bases from V and 5 bases from J; bases unmatched to any gene: 7. The data stem from a study of response to subunit inactivated influenza vaccine. MiXCR, applied by TCRdb to the RT-PCR reads, yields one record per CDR3 protein. The table has hundreds of thousands of distinct CDR3 sequences, about 25% seen once. Here the sequenced sample was CD4+ T cells sorted from PBMCs, taken less than 6 days after vaccination. The chain has TRBV27 and TRBJ2-7; 9 bases fit TRBD1. This TCR was recovered from a man aged 50-59 years who received an inactivated influenza vaccine. CDR3 sequence (DNA): TGTGCCAGCAGTTTACGACAGGGGGTTCGCGACGAGCAGTACTTC. Its translation: CASSLRQGVRDEQYF.